The next 27 T cell receptor beta chains were all read from a single sample in a study of shared clonotypes between healthy human individuals. The repertoire was sequenced with immunoSEQ multiplex PCR; TCRdb's copy has only in-frame clones and lacks some. The sample has millions of clones, around 95% seen once. Sequencing used naive CD4+ T cells sorted from blood. Subset defined: CD45RA+ positively selected. The receptors derive from a man younger than 30 in good health.

This rearrangement joins TRBV5-6 to TRBJ1-2, with D possibly matching TRBD1 (6 bases). Germline CDR1 SGHDT, CDR2 YYEEEE. CDR3 length: 16 amino acids. The V end was cut by 2 bases, the J end by 1 base, with 15 bases between. CDR3 region: CASSLDGQNFNYGYTF. The DNA of the CDR3 is TGTGCCAGCAGCTTAGACGGACAGAATTTTAACTATGGCTACACCTTC.

This chain uses TRBV25-1 with TRBJ1-4; the D gene is possibly TRBD1 (6 bases). The CDR3 has 13 amino acids. CDR1 and CDR2 from the germline V gene are MGHDK and SYGVNS. V shed 3 bases and J shed 8 bases, with 10 bases lying between them. CDR3 protein: CASSDTRGEKLFF. DNA of the CDR3: TGTGCCAGCAGTGATACAAGGGGGGAAAAACTGTTTTTT.

The V and J genes are TRBV27 and TRBJ1-5, with 7 bases lining up with TRBD1. V shed 6 bases, J shed 6 bases, and the junction held 5 bases outside the gene matches. Germline CDR1 reads MNHEY; CDR2 reads SMNVEV (reference sequence). This CDR3 region has 13 residues. In DNA, the CDR3 is TGTGCCAGCAGCGACAGGGCGGGTCAGCCCCAGCATTTT. Translating it yields CASSDRAGQPQHF.

The CDR3 DNA sequence: TGTGCCAGCAGTGGACTAGCGGGAGTAGACAATGAGCAGTTCTTC. Its translation is CASSGLAGVDNEQFF. This chain uses TRBV6-1 with TRBJ2-1, with TRBD2 matching 12 bases. The junction had 3 bases not matched to a gene; V was cut back by 4 bases and J by 5 bases. CDR3 length: 15 amino acids. The V gene's germline CDR1 is MNHNS and CDR2 SASEGT.

The rearrangement uses TRBV9 and TRBJ2-1, with D tentatively TRBD1 or TRBD2 (5 bases each). Trimming cost V 2 bases and J 6 bases, with 15 bases left between them. The CDR3 runs 15 residues. The germline gives CDR1 SGDLS, CDR2 YYNGEE. This CDR3 reads CASSVGPSSINEQFF. In DNA form, the CDR3 reads TGTGCCAGCAGCGTGGGACCGTCTTCCATCAATGAGCAGTTCTTC.

The CDR3 nucleotides are TGTGCCAGCAGCGTTTGGGCGACAGATACGCAGTATTTT. Amino acid sequence: CASSVWATDTQYF. The chain carries TRBV9 and TRBJ2-3; D unclear. Trimming took 2 bases from V and 3 from J, leaving 7 bases between them. Germline V gives CDR1 SGDLS, CDR2 YYNGEE. The CDR3 covers 13 residues.

Regarding this clone: The same CDR3 can be traced to other DNA sequences in this sample. The J gene is TRBJ1-3, the V gene TRBV7-2; D remains ambiguous. The CDR3 sequence is 15 residues long. V lost 0 bases, J lost 1 base, and 7 bases lay in between. Germline V gene lookup returns CDR1 SGHTA and CDR2 FQGNSA. The CDR3: CASSLAGGSGNTIYF. DNA for the CDR3: TGTGCCAGCAGCTTAGCCGGAGGGTCTGGAAACACCATATATTTT.

V gene TRBV5-8 combines with J gene TRBJ2-5, with 13 bases matching TRBD2. CDR3 length: 16 amino acids. The germline V gene encodes CDR1 SGHTS and CDR2 YDEGEE. V was pared by 5 bases and J by 0 bases, with 4 bases of the junction left unmatched. The CDR3 nucleotides read TGTGCCAGCAGACCTGGGACTAGCGGGAACCAAGAGACCCAGTACTTC. Protein product: CASRPGTSGNQETQYF.

The J gene is TRBJ2-7, the V gene TRBV5-6; 8 nucleotides line up with TRBD1. V dropped 5 bases and J dropped 3; count of bases not matched to a gene: 4. In germline, CDR1 is SGHDT, CDR2 YYEEEE. The CDR3 covers 13 residues. As DNA, the CDR3 is TGTGCCAGCAGTCAGACAGGGGACTACGAGCAGTACTTC. Translation: CASSQTGDYEQYF.

This clone was recorded only once. The CDR3 spells CASSPPIGTGGSYEQYF. CDR3 DNA: TGTGCCAGCTCACCACCTATTGGGACAGGGGGCTCGTACGAGCAGTACTTC. This chain links TRBV18 with TRBJ2-7; 12 bases agree with TRBD1. This CDR3 contains 17 residues. CDR1 is KGHSH, CDR2 LQKENI, per germline. Germline trimming cut 0 bases from V and 4 bases from J; bases unmatched to any gene: 7.

This chain uses TRBV7-9 with TRBJ1-4; unclear D gene. The V end lost 2 bases, the J end lost 11 bases, and 12 bases lay between the germline ends. The CDR3 spans 13 residues. CDR1 is SEHNR and CDR2 is FQNEAQ in the germline V gene (reference sequence). The CDR3 loop reads CASSLNSGGKLFF. The CDR3 nucleotides read TGTGCCAGCAGCTTAAATTCCGGTGGGAAACTGTTTTTT. The variable domain in full, completed from reference TRBV7-9 and TRBJ1-4, reads DTGVSQNPRHKITKRGQNVTFRCDPISEHNRLYWYRQTLGQGPEFLTYFQNEAQLEKSRLLSDRFSAERPKGSFSTLEIQRTEQGDSAMYLCASSLNSGGKLFFGSGTQLSVL.

Notes on this clone: The same CDR3 arises from other DNA sequences in this sample as well. The chain recombines TRBV6-1 with TRBJ1-1, with D perhaps matching TRBD1 (5 bases). Trimming pared 4 bases from V and 1 base from J, leaving 13 bases between. The CDR3 length is 15 residues. Germline V gene lookup returns CDR1 MNHNS and CDR2 SASEGT. The chain's CDR3 is CASSGGRVGNTEAFF. CDR3 in DNA: TGTGCCAGCAGTGGGGGACGAGTGGGGAACACTGAAGCTTTCTTT.

This clone has a single count. The CDR3 nucleotides read TGTGCCAGTAGTACATTACAGGGCTCGAACACTGAAGCTTTCTTT. It encodes CASSTLQGSNTEAFF. This chain links TRBV19 with TRBJ1-1; possible D gene TRBD1, 6 bases. This CDR3 region has 15 residues. Trimming pared 4 bases from V and 1 base from J, leaving 13 bases between. Germline CDR1 is LNHDA and CDR2 is SQIVND (reference sequence).

The chain combines TRBV29-1 with TRBJ2-7; TRBD1 or TRBD2 may be the D gene (5 bases each). The CDR3 extends over 12 amino acids. The V gene lost 3 bases and the J gene lost 2 bases, with 8 bases spanning the gap. Germline V gives CDR1 SQVTM, CDR2 ANQGSEA. The CDR3 protein is CSVEMGPYEQYF. DNA for the CDR3: TGCAGCGTTGAGATGGGACCCTACGAGCAGTACTTC.

The chain couples TRBV2 to TRBJ2-6; D is tentatively TRBD1 or TRBD2 (5 bases each). Trimming took 2 bases from V and 4 from J, leaving 9 bases between them. Germline V gives CDR1 SNHLY, CDR2 FYNNEI. The CDR3 has 15 residues. The CDR3 DNA sequence: TGTGCCAGCAGTGAAAACGGGGCCGGGGCCAACGTCCTGACTTTC. Translation: CASSENGAGANVLTF.

Comment on this clone: The junction differs from germline at one of its ends, possibly a read error. The CDR3 sequence: CASSSRPGQSVGF. In DNA form, the CDR3 reads TGTGCCAGCAGTTCAAGACCGGGACAGTCGGTAGGCTTC. V and J are TRBV6-5 and TRBJ1-2; 7 nucleotides match TRBD1. CDR1 and CDR2 (germline): MNHEY, SVGAGI. The CDR3 has 13 residues.

The chain joins TRBV7-2 to TRBJ2-2; 8 bases match TRBD2. CDR1 is SGHTA and CDR2 is FQGNSA in the germline V gene. The CDR3 runs to 17 residues. After removal of 2 bases from V and 0 bases from J, the junction contained 5 bases not matched to a gene. CDR3 coding DNA: TGTGCCAGCAGCTTATGGGCGGGGGGCACGAACACCGGGGAGCTGTTTTTT. It is translated as CASSLWAGGTNTGELFF.

This chain connects TRBV19 to TRBJ1-4; D is unclear. Germline CDR1 reads LNHDA; CDR2 reads SQIVND (reference sequence). The CDR3 covers 13 residues. V was pared by 4 bases and J by 8 bases, with 11 bases between. The CDR3 DNA is TGTGCCAGTAGTAGGGTGGCAGAAGAAAAACTGTTTTTT. It specifies CASSRVAEEKLFF.

The V gene is TRBV4-1, the J gene TRBJ1-5, with D possibly TRBD1 on 5 matching bases. Between the trimmed V and J ends, which lost 5 bases and 1 base, there was a span of 9 bases. This CDR3 region has 14 residues. The V gene's germline CDR1 is MGHRA and CDR2 YSYEKL. The CDR3 loop reads CASSATGSNQPQHF. Written as DNA, the CDR3 is TGCGCCAGCAGCGCCACAGGAAGCAATCAGCCCCAGCATTTT.

The chain couples TRBV27 to TRBJ2-7, with 7 bases lining up with TRBD2. Germline V gene lookup returns CDR1 MNHEY and CDR2 SMNVEV (reference sequence). The CDR3 spans 16 residues. The V segment lost 8 bases and the J segment 1 base; nucleotides outside the gene matches: 14. The CDR3 region has the DNA TGTGCCAGCGTCTCCCGAGTGGCGGGGGAGTCCTACGAGCAGTACTTC. It translates to CASVSRVAGESYEQYF.

The CDR3 coding sequence is TGTGCCAGCAGCGACGCCGACAGGGGTCCCACTGAAGCTTTCTTT. It codes for CASSDADRGPTEAFF. The chain uses TRBV7-9 and TRBJ1-1, with 8 bases lining up with TRBD1. Trimming cost V 5 bases and J 4 bases; bases outside gene matches: 9. Germline CDR1 is SEHNR and CDR2 is FQNEAQ (reference sequence). The CDR3 loop spans 15 amino acids. The full variable domain, its missing parts supplied by reference TRBV7-9 and TRBJ1-1, is DTGVSQNPRHKITKRGQNVTFRCDPISEHNRLYWYRQTLGQGPEFLTYFQNEAQLEKSRLLSDRFSAERPKGSFSTLEIQRTEQGDSAMYLCASSDADRGPTEAFFGQGTRLTVV.

This chain connects TRBV2 to TRBJ2-1; no clear D gene. Per the germline V gene, CDR1 is SNHLY and CDR2 is FYNNEI. V was clipped by 7 bases and J by 3 bases, with 10 bases between them. CDR3 length: 13 amino acids. In DNA, the CDR3 is TGTGCCAGCAATGCTGACGTCTACAATGAGCAGTTCTTC. Protein product: CASNADVYNEQFF. Full variable domain (outside the CDR3, taken from reference TRBV2 and TRBJ2-1): EPEVTQTPSHQVTQMGQEVILRCVPISNHLYFYWYRQILGQKVEFLVSFYNNEISEKSEIFDDQFSVERPDGSNFTLKIRSTKLEDSAMYFCASNADVYNEQFFGPGTRLTVL.

The chain carries TRBV30 and TRBJ2-1; D gene ambiguous. Per germline, CDR1 GTSNPN and CDR2 SVGIG (reference sequence). V was cut by 8 bases and J by 3 bases, with 14 bases left in between. The CDR3 loop spans 13 amino acids. The CDR3 DNA reads as TGTGCCGCCGGAACGGGCCACTACAATGAGCAGTTCTTC. Amino acids: CAAGTGHYNEQFF.

The gene calls are TRBV10-2 and TRBJ2-3, with D hard to call. The CDR3 runs to 15 residues. The germline V gene encodes CDR1 WSHSY and CDR2 SAAADI. The ends were cut back, 3 bases at V and 3 bases at J, with 13 bases in the middle. CDR3 sequence (DNA): TGCGCCAGCAGTGATGTCACCGACTTGACAGATACGCAGTATTTT. Its translation is CASSDVTDLTDTQYF.

This chain uses TRBV4-2 with TRBJ2-7, with 8 bases lining up with TRBD2. Germline V gene lookup returns CDR1 LGHNA and CDR2 YNFKEQ. The V gene end was trimmed by 0 bases and the J gene end by 2 bases; junction bases not matched to a gene: 6. The CDR3 is 16 residues long. CDR3 sequence: CASSQDWRGATYEQYF. CDR3 sequence (DNA): TGTGCCAGCAGCCAAGATTGGCGGGGGGCCACCTACGAGCAGTACTTC.

V gene TRBV5-1 combines with J gene TRBJ2-5; the match to TRBD1 covers 8 bases. Losses at the gene ends were 4 bases for V and 5 bases for J; bases not matched to a gene: 10. The CDR3 sequence is 15 residues long. In germline, CDR1 is SGHRS, CDR2 YFSETQ. The CDR3 is CASSPDRVGVETQYF. As DNA, the CDR3 is TGCGCCAGCAGCCCGGACAGGGTAGGGGTCGAGACCCAGTACTTC.

The rearrangement joins TRBV30 to TRBJ1-1; D is possibly TRBD1 (6 bases). The V and J ends lost 8 bases and 3 bases respectively, with 19 bases between them. Germline CDR1 GTSNPN, CDR2 SVGIG (reference sequence). The CDR3 extends over 14 amino acids. The CDR3 DNA is TGTGCCGGCTACAGGGTACGAAGGGACACTGAAGCTTTCTTT. It translates to CAGYRVRRDTEAFF.